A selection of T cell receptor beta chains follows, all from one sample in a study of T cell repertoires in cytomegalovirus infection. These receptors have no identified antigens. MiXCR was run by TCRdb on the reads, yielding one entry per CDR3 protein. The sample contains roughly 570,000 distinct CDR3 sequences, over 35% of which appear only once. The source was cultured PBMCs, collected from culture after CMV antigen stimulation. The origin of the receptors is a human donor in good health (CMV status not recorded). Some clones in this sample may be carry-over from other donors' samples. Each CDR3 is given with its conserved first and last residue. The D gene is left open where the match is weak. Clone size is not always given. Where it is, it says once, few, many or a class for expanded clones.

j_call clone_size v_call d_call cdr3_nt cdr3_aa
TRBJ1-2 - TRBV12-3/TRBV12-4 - TGTGCCAGCAGTTTACCGGGGCGCGGGGGCTACACCTTC CASSLPGRGGYTF
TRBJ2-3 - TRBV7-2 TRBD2 TGTGCCAGCAGCTACAGCGGGAGGATGGACACGCAGTATTTT CASSYSGRMDTQYF
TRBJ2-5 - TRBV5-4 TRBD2 TGTGCCAGCAGCTTTGTCGGGGGGGAGACCCAGTACTTC CASSFVGGETQYF
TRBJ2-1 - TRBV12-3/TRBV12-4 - TGTGCCAGCACCGGGGTAGGTGGGGGAATCAATGAGCAGTTCTTC CASTGVGGGINEQFF
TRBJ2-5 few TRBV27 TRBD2 TGTGCCAGCAGTTTAACTAGGCGGGGGGAGACCCAGTACTTC CASSLTRRGETQYF
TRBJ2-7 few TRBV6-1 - TGTGCCAGCAGTGAAAACCCCCCGTCCTACGAGCAGTACTTC CASSENPPSYEQYF
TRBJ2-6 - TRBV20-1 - TGCAGTGCTAGAGAAAGGGGGACTGGGGCCAACGTCCTGACTTTC CSARERGTGANVLTF
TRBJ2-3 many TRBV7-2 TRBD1 TGTGCCAGCAGCCGACAGGGCGGTGTATCAGATACGCAGTATTTT CASSRQGGVSDTQYF
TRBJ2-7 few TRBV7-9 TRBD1 TGTGCCAGCAGCTTAGGGGACAGGGGCTACGAGCAGTACTTC CASSLGDRGYEQYF
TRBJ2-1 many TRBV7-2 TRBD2 TGTGCCAGCAGCTTAGGACTAGCGGGAGGGCCCCCATACAATGAGCAGTTCTTC CASSLGLAGGPPYNEQFF
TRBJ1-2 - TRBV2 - TGTGCCAGCAGGGGTTTTGGGTATGGCTACACCTTC CASRGFGYGYTF
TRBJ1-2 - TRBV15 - TGTGCCACCAGCAGATCCGGCTGGACCCGGGGATATGGCTACACCTTC CATSRSGWTRGYGYTF
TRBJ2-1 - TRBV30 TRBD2 TGTGCCTGGAGTGTAAGGCTAGCGGGAACGGGTGAGCAGTTCTTC CAWSVRLAGTGEQFF
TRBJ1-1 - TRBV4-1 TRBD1 TGCGCCAGCAGCAATCCCGGGACAGCGAACACTGAAGCTTTCTTT CASSNPGTANTEAFF
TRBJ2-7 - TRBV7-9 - TGTGCCAGCAGCTTAGTCGGGGCAGGCTACGAGCAGTACTTC CASSLVGAGYEQYF
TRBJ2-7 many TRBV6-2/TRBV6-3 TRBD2 TGTGCCAGCAGGAGAGCGGGGGGATCCTACGAGCAGTACTTC CASRRAGGSYEQYF
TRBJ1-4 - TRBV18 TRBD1 TGTGCCAGCTCACCACGGACAGGGGCGGAGGAAAAACTGTTTTTT CASSPRTGAEEKLFF
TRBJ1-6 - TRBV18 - TGTGCCAGCTCACCATATTCCCCCTTCGAGAATACACCCCTCCACTTT CASSPYSPFENTPLHF
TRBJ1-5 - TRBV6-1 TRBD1 TGTGCCAGCAGTGACGGGACAGTATATCAGCCCCAGCATTTT CASSDGTVYQPQHF
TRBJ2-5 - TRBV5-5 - TGTGCCAGCGTGGACAGCCGGGGTAAAGAGACCCAGTACTTC CASVDSRGKETQYF
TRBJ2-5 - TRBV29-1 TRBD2 TGCAGCGTTCGGTTCCGACTAGCGAGTGAGACCCAGTACTTC CSVRFRLASETQYF
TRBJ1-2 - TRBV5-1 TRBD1 TGCGCCAGCAGCGAAGGACAGGGCCCCTCTAACTATGGCTACACCTTC CASSEGQGPSNYGYTF
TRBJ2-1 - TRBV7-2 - TGTGCCAGCAGCTTAGCCCGGGCGCCCTACAATGAGCAGTTCTTC CASSLARAPYNEQFF
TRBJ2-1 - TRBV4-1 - TGCGCCAGCACCATGGGTGGTGGCGCATGGGATGAGCAGTTCTTC CASTMGGGAWDEQFF
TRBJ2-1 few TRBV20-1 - TGCAGTGCAAAACTAGCTGTAGGCTCCTACAATGAGCAGTTCTTC CSAKLAVGSYNEQFF
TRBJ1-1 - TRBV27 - TGTGCCAGCAGTCATGGGGGGAACACTGAAGCTTTCTTT CASSHGGNTEAFF
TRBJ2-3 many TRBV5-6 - TGTGCCAGCAGCCTCCGGTTCACAGATACGCAGTATTTT CASSLRFTDTQYF
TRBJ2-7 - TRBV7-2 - TGTGCCAGCAGCTCCCGCCTGGGTCCCGCCCTGGAGCAGTACTTC CASSSRLGPALEQYF
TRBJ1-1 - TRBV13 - TGTGCCAGCAGCTTAGAAGGGGGGGGGAATGAAGCTTTCTTT CASSLEGGGNEAFF
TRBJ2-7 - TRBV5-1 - TGCGCCAGCAGCCTGGGGACACCCTCCGAGCAGTACTTC CASSLGTPSEQYF
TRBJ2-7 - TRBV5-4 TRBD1 TGTGCCAGCAGCCCTGAGACAGGGCCCCGCTCCTACGAGCAGTACTTC CASSPETGPRSYEQYF
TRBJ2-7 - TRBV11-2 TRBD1 TGTGCCAGCAGCTTTTTCCGGGACAGTGCCTACGAGCAGTACTTC CASSFFRDSAYEQYF
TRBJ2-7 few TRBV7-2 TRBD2 TGTGCCAGCAGCTCCGCTAGCGGGGCCCCGTGGGACGAGCAGTACTTC CASSSASGAPWDEQYF
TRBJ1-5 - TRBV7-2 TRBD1 TGTGCCAGCAGCTTGACAGGGGGTTATCAGCCCCAGCATTTT CASSLTGGYQPQHF
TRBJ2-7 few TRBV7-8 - TGTGCCAGCAGCAGTGACGTCGTTCCCTCCTACGAGCAGTACTTC CASSSDVVPSYEQYF
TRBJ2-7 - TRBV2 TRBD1 TGTGCCAGCAGTGCCGGGACAGTGCCCTACGAGCAGTACTTC CASSAGTVPYEQYF
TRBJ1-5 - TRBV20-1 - TGCAGTGCTAGAGATGGCAAGTTGGGGGGTCAGCCCCAGCATTTT CSARDGKLGGQPQHF
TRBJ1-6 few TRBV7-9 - TGTGCCAGCAGCTCAGACCCCCGTAATTCACCCCTCCACTTT CASSSDPRNSPLHF
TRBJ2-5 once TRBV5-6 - TGTGCCAGCAGCTTGGTTGTGGGCATGGGAGAGACCCAGTACTTC CASSLVVGMGETQYF
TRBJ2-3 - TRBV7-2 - TGTGCCAGCAGCTTTGGGGGTACCTCTAGCACAGATACGCAGTATTTT CASSFGGTSSTDTQYF
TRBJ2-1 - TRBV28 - TGTGCCAGCAGTTTATCGAGTTGGGTCGCACAATACAATGAGCAGTTCTTC CASSLSSWVAQYNEQFF